This T cell receptor (beta chain) was observed in a study of cytomegalovirus exposure and HLA in healthy donors. On the study more broadly: The Caucasian-associated ancestry cluster contained 81% of the approximately 400 genotyped donors. Study results and limitations: The only immune exposure information that was available was CMV serostatus. A previous analysis found most TCR beta V segments productive roughly 87% or roughly 30% of the time. High specificity and sensitivity for cytomegalovirus status were reported for the classifier.

This CDR3 contains 15 residues. Trimming removed 7 bases at V and 1 base at J, with 17 bases between. CDR1 MNHEY and CDR2 SMNVEV come from the germline V gene (reference sequence). Concerning this clone: Its antigen is not identified.

PCR primers comprised 60 Vbeta and 13 Jbeta primers. The method was immunoSEQ multiplex PCR; TCRdb's version includes in-frame clones alone and lacks a portion of them. The table records about 200,000 clones, 75% to 90% of them present only once. This clonotype was obtained from a woman in her thirties or forties in good health and CMV-seronegative. Sequenced: PBMCs. The chain combines TRBV27 with TRBJ2-7, with D perhaps matching TRBD1 (7 bases). The CDR3 region has the DNA TGTGCCAGCACCCAGACAGGGACTCGATCCTACGAGCAGTACTTC. Its translation is CASTQTGTRSYEQYF.